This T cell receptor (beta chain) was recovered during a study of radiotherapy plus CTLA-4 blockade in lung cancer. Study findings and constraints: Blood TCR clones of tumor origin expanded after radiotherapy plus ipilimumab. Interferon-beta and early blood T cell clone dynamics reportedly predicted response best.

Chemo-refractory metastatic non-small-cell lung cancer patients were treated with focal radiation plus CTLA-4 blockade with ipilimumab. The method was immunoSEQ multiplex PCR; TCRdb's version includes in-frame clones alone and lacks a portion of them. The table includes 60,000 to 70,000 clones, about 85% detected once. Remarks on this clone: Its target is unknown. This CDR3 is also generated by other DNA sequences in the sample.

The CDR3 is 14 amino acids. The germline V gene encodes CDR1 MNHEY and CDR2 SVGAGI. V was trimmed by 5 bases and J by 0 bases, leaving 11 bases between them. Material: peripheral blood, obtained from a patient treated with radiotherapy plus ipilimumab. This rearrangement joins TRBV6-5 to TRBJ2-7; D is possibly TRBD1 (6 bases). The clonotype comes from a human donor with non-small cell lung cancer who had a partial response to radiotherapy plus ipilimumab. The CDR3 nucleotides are TGTGCCAGCAGTCCAGACAGGAGCTCCTACGAGCAGTACTTC. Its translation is CASSPDRSSYEQYF.